The rows below give T cell receptor beta chains drawn from one sample of a study of T-cell reconstitution after alpha-beta-depleted transplantation in children. TCRdb independently ran MiXCR on the PCR reads; one entry per CDR3 protein. The repertoire consists of 200,000 to 250,000 distinct CDR3 sequences, with about 12% occurring once and the leading ten covering over 2.5%. The sample was PBMCs from the stem cell graft donor, taken from the stem cell graft. These receptor sequences come from a human donor who donated a stem cell graft to a child with acute lymphoblastic leukemia. Both conserved end residues are part of each CDR3. Fields, in order: D gene, V gene, clone size, J gene, CDR3 protein, CDR3 DNA. A D gene is named only where the DNA matches it firmly. Some rows have no size entry. The others give once, few or many, or a class for an expanded clone.

d_call: -; v_call: TRBV6-5; clone_size: many; j_call: TRBJ2-7; cdr3_aa: CASSSLGGSYEQYF; cdr3_nt: TGTGCCAGCAGTTCTTTGGGAGGCTCCTACGAGCAGTACTTC
d_call: -; v_call: TRBV19; clone_size: many; j_call: TRBJ1-5; cdr3_aa: CASSIEGGGEQPQHF; cdr3_nt: TGTGCCAGTAGTATAGAAGGGGGAGGGGAACAGCCCCAGCATTTT
d_call: -; v_call: TRBV19; clone_size: -; j_call: TRBJ2-3; cdr3_aa: CASSIGGGRSTDTQYF; cdr3_nt: TGTGCCAGTAGTATTGGAGGGGGGCGAAGCACAGATACGCAGTATTTT
d_call: -; v_call: TRBV10-3; clone_size: many; j_call: TRBJ2-1; cdr3_aa: CAISDLGLKDNEQFF; cdr3_nt: TGTGCCATCAGTGACCTAGGGTTGAAGGACAATGAGCAGTTCTTC
d_call: TRBD1; v_call: TRBV7-8; clone_size: few; j_call: TRBJ2-2; cdr3_aa: CASSAGTGANTGELFF; cdr3_nt: TGTGCCAGCAGCGCGGGGACAGGGGCGAACACCGGGGAGCTGTTTTTT
d_call: -; v_call: TRBV7-2; clone_size: many; j_call: TRBJ2-7; cdr3_aa: CASSLEPNYEQYF; cdr3_nt: TGTGCCAGCAGCTTAGAACCGAACTACGAGCAGTACTTC
d_call: TRBD2; v_call: TRBV5-1; clone_size: many; j_call: TRBJ2-3; cdr3_aa: CASSFGASSGGTDTQYF; cdr3_nt: TGCGCCAGCAGCTTTGGGGCATCTAGCGGGGGCACAGATACGCAGTATTTT
d_call: -; v_call: TRBV18; clone_size: many; j_call: TRBJ2-5; cdr3_aa: CASSPREQQETQYF; cdr3_nt: TGTGCCAGCTCACCACGTGAACAGCAAGAGACCCAGTACTTC
d_call: -; v_call: TRBV7-9; clone_size: few; j_call: TRBJ2-2; cdr3_aa: CASGAAGELFF; cdr3_nt: TGTGCCAGCGGGGCCGCCGGGGAGCTGTTTTTT
d_call: -; v_call: TRBV16; clone_size: many; j_call: TRBJ2-2; cdr3_aa: CASSQLQGGEAGELFF; cdr3_nt: TGTGCCAGCAGCCAACTACAGGGAGGGGAAGCCGGGGAGCTGTTTTTT
d_call: -; v_call: TRBV7-9; clone_size: many; j_call: TRBJ2-5; cdr3_aa: CASSLGVGWTQYF; cdr3_nt: TGTGCCAGCAGCTTAGGAGTAGGTTGGACCCAGTACTTC
d_call: -; v_call: TRBV10-3; clone_size: many; j_call: TRBJ2-7; cdr3_aa: CAISDSYEQYF; cdr3_nt: TGTGCCATCAGTGACTCCTACGAGCAGTACTTC
d_call: TRBD1; v_call: TRBV7-2; clone_size: many; j_call: TRBJ1-1; cdr3_aa: CASSLTVFMAGGEAFF; cdr3_nt: TGTGCCAGCAGCCTTACAGTATTCATGGCAGGGGGTGAAGCTTTCTTT
d_call: -; v_call: TRBV28; clone_size: -; j_call: TRBJ2-7; cdr3_aa: CASSPIEYEQYF; cdr3_nt: TGTGCCAGCAGCCCCATCGAATACGAGCAGTACTTC
d_call: -; v_call: TRBV28; clone_size: many; j_call: TRBJ2-7; cdr3_aa: CASTATRAYEQYF; cdr3_nt: TGTGCCAGCACCGCGACTAGAGCTTACGAGCAGTACTTC
d_call: -; v_call: TRBV24-1; clone_size: many; j_call: TRBJ2-3; cdr3_aa: CATSDLDKSDTQYF; cdr3_nt: TGTGCCACCAGTGATTTAGACAAGTCAGATACGCAGTATTTT